A selection of T cell receptor beta chains follows, all from one sample in a study of control samples from healthy donors and cancer patients. Clones were read by immunoSEQ multiplex PCR, and TCRdb kept only the in-frame ones, dropping some. The sample consists of approximately 44,000 clones, roughly three quarters of them appearing once. Specimen: formalin-fixed, paraffin-embedded tissue. These receptors originate from a male donor with melanoma. CDR3s include the opening cysteine and the closing phenylalanine or tryptophan.

CDR3 protein: CASTQGHSGNTIYF; J gene: TRBJ1-3; V gene: TRBV6-4
CDR3 protein: CASSDLGQGVRETQYF; J gene: TRBJ2-5; V gene: TRBV25-1
CDR3 protein: CASSLATLGQSTSGKLFF; J gene: TRBJ1-4; V gene: TRBV5-1
CDR3 protein: CASSGTSGRYNEQFF; J gene: TRBJ2-1; V gene: TRBV19
CDR3 protein: CASSLIDERSYTF; J gene: TRBJ1-2; V gene: TRBV5-4
CDR3 protein: CASSFPLAGQETQYF; J gene: TRBJ2-5; V gene: TRBV5-6
CDR3 protein: CASSFSSGAKETQYF; J gene: TRBJ2-5; V gene: TRBV18
CDR3 protein: CASSGQSSSYEQYF; J gene: TRBJ2-7; V gene: TRBV2
CDR3 protein: CASSPGALPSNTGELFF; J gene: TRBJ2-2; V gene: TRBV19
CDR3 protein: CASSQDVAGTDTQYF; J gene: TRBJ2-3; V gene: TRBV4-2
CDR3 protein: CASSYRPDKRTEQFF; J gene: TRBJ2-1; V gene: TRBV6-5
CDR3 protein: CASSMGQGFNQPQHF; J gene: TRBJ1-5; V gene: TRBV6-6
CDR3 protein: CASSQDFSLSRPEAFF; J gene: TRBJ1-1; V gene: TRBV3-1/TRBV3-2
CDR3 protein: CASSPARGSSYEQYF; J gene: TRBJ2-7; V gene: TRBV13
CDR3 protein: CASSETASGRGRLPLGPSEQFF; J gene: TRBJ2-1; V gene: TRBV10-2
CDR3 protein: CASSLGGQTNQPQHF; J gene: TRBJ1-5; V gene: TRBV28